The clone carrying this T cell receptor (beta chain) has only a few counts. Its antigen is unknown. V lost 6 bases, J lost 4 bases, and 7 bases stayed unmatched. This CDR3 has 14 amino acids. This sample stems from a study of response to subunit inactivated influenza vaccine. TCRdb independently ran MiXCR on the RT-PCR reads; one entry per CDR3 protein. The table includes over 450,000 distinct CDR3 sequences, roughly 13% detected once. Study-wide results and limits: Each seasonal influenza vaccination, the authors suggested, recruits few new T cells.

The origin of this receptor is a man aged 45-65 years who received an inactivated influenza vaccine. The chain joins TRBV12-3 or TRBV12-4 to TRBJ2-5, with TRBD2 matching over 8 bases. Material: PBMCs from blood, obtained about 6 weeks after vaccination. For the CDR3, the DNA is TGTGCCAGCAGCTCGGGAGGGCCTGGAGAGACCCAGTACTTC. This sequence encodes CASSSGGPGETQYF.